The rows below give T cell receptor beta chains drawn from one sample of a study of blood T cells in healthy people across ages. TCRdb used MiXCR to reprocess the 5' RACE reads, holding one entry per CDR3 protein. This table has 1,800,000 or so distinct CDR3 sequences, about two fifths appearing once. The sequenced sample consisted of blood. The receptors here all came from a human donor in good health. CDR3s leave out the opening cysteine and the closing phenylalanine or tryptophan. Each record gives: clone size, CDR3 length, J gene, V gene, CDR3 protein. Clone size is given for some rows only: seen once, a few or many times, or a class if the clone is expanded.

clone size: -
CDR3 length: 13
J gene: TRBJ1-2
V gene: TRBV3-1
CDR3 protein: ASSLGQGFPSGYT

clone size: once
CDR3 length: 12
J gene: TRBJ2-3
V gene: TRBV20-1
CDR3 protein: SAGRGGLGDTQY

clone size: -
CDR3 length: 13
J gene: TRBJ1-2
V gene: TRBV20-1
CDR3 protein: SARDAGRGRDGYT

clone size: -
CDR3 length: 13
J gene: TRBJ2-5
V gene: TRBV7-7
CDR3 protein: ASSLAAEPQETQY

clone size: few
CDR3 length: 14
J gene: TRBJ2-7
V gene: TRBV7-2
CDR3 protein: ASSPRGTGPSYEQY

clone size: few
CDR3 length: 13
J gene: TRBJ2-6
V gene: TRBV7-2
CDR3 protein: ASSLRIPGANVLT

clone size: -
CDR3 length: 11
J gene: TRBJ1-2
V gene: TRBV28
CDR3 protein: ASNVRGFYGYT

clone size: -
CDR3 length: 15
J gene: TRBJ1-2
V gene: TRBV18
CDR3 protein: ASSPSPITGGLYGYT

clone size: -
CDR3 length: 13
J gene: TRBJ2-5
V gene: TRBV10-3
CDR3 protein: AIGYSGGRQETQY

clone size: few
CDR3 length: 13
J gene: TRBJ2-3
V gene: TRBV29-1
CDR3 protein: SVDPMAGTTDTQY